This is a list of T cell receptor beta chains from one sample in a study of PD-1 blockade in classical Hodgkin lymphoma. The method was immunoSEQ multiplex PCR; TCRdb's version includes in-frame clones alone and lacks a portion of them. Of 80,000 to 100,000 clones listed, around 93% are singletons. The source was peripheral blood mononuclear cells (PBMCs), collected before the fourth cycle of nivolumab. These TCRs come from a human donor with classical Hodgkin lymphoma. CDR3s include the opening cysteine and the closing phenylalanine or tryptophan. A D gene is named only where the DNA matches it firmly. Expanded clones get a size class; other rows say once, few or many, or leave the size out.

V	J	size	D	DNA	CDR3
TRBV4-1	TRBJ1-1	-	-	TGCGCCAGCAGCCTATGGACAGCCAGGAACACTGAAGCTTTCTTT	CASSLWTARNTEAFF
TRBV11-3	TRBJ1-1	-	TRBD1	TGTGCCAGCAGCTTACGTTCGGGGACAGGGGGCGGTGAAGCTTTCTTT	CASSLRSGTGGGEAFF
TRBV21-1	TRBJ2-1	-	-	TGTGCCAGCATTCGACTAGCCGAGAGCTCCTACAATGAGCAGTTCTTC	CASIRLAESSYNEQFF
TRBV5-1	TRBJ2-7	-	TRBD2	TGCGCCAGCAGCTTGGACGGACTAGCGGATATCTACGAGCAGTACTTC	CASSLDGLADIYEQYF
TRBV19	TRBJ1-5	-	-	TGTGCCAGTAGTATTCGGAGACAGGTGGTGGAGCCCCAGCATTTT	CASSIRRQVVEPQHF
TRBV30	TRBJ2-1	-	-	TGTGCCTGGAGTAGGGCGGCATACAATGAGCAGTTCTTC	CAWSRAAYNEQFF
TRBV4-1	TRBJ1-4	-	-	TGCGCCAGCAGCCAAGATAATCCGGCCGTCGAAAAACTGTTTTTT	CASSQDNPAVEKLFF
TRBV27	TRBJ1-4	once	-	TGTGCCAGCAGTTACCTCGCCACTGGGGTCGAAAAACTGTTTTTT	CASSYLATGVEKLFF
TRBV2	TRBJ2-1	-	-	TGTGCCAGCAGGACGGGGGCACACAATGAGCAGTTCTTC	CASRTGAHNEQFF
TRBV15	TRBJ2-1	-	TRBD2	TGTGCCACCAGCAGAGAATGGGCTAAAGGACTAGCGGGACTATACAATGAGCAGTTCTTC	CATSREWAKGLAGLYNEQFF
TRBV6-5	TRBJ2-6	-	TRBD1	TGTGCCAGCAGTTGGTGGACAGGGAAGGGGGCCAACGTCCTGACTTTC	CASSWWTGKGANVLTF
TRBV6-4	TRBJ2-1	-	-	TGTGCCAGCAGTGTAGGATTAGGACGCCGGAATGAGCAGTTCTTC	CASSVGLGRRNEQFF
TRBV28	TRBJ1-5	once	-	TGTGCCAGCAGTGTAGGGGGGAATCAGCCCCAGCATTTT	CASSVGGNQPQHF
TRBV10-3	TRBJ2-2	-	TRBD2	TGTGCCATCAGTGAAAGGAGTAGCGGGAGATCAACGAACACCGGGGAGCTGTTTTTT	CAISERSSGRSTNTGELFF
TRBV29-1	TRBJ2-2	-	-	TGCAGCGTTGTGTTCTCCGGGGAGCTGTTTTTT	CSVVFSGELFF
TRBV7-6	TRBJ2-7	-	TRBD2	TGTGCCAGCAGCCCGGGACTAGCGGGACGGCGAGGCGAGCAGTACTTC	CASSPGLAGRRGEQYF
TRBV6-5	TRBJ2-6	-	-	TGTGCCAGCAGTTACGATGGTGCTGGGGCCAACGTCCTGACTTTC	CASSYDGAGANVLTF
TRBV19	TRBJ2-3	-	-	TGTGCCAGTAGTATGGCCACCACTCCCCCCACAGATACGCAGTATTTT	CASSMATTPPTDTQYF
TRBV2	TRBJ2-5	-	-	TGTGCCAGCAGTGATCGGGGGAGGGAGACCCAGTACTTC	CASSDRGRETQYF
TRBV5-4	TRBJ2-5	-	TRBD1	TGTGCCAGCAGCTTCGGGACAGGGGCCCAAGAGACCCAGTACTTC	CASSFGTGAQETQYF
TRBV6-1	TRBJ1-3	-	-	TGTGCCAGCAGTGACCCCCAGGTTACTGCTGGAAACACCATATATTTT	CASSDPQVTAGNTIYF
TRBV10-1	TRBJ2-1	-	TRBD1	TGCGCCAGCAGCCCAGGGGGCCTGAACAATGAGCAGTTCTTC	CASSPGGLNNEQFF
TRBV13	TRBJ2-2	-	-	TGTGCCAGCAGCTTAGAGTTCCCGGACACCGGGGAGCTGTTTTTT	CASSLEFPDTGELFF
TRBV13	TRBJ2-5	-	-	TGTGCCAGCAGCCCCCTGGGGTCAGCCGAGACCCAGTACTTC	CASSPLGSAETQYF
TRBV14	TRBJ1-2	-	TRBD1	TGTGCCAGCAGCCAAGATCCCGCGACAGGGCACGCCTATGGCTACACCTTC	CASSQDPATGHAYGYTF